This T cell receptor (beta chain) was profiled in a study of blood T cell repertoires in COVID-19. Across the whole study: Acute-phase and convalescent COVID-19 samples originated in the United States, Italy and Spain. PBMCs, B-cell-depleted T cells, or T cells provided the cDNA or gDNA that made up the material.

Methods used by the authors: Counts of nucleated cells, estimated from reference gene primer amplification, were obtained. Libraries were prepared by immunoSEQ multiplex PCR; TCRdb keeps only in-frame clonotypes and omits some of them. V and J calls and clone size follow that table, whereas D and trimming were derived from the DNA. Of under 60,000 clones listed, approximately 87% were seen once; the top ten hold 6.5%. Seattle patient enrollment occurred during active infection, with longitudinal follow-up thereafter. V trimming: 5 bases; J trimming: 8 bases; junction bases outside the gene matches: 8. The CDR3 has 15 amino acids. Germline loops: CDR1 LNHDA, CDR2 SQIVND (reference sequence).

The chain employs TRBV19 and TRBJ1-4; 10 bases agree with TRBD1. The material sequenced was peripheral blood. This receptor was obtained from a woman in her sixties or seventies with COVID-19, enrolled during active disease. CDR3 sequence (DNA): TGTGCCAGTAGTTCCGCCGGGACAGGGGTCGAAAAACTGTTTTTT. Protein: CASSSAGTGVEKLFF. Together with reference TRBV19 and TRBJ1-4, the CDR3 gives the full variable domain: DGGITQSPKYLFRKEGQNVTLSCEQNLNHDAMYWYRQDPGQGLRLIYYSQIVNDFQKGDIAEGYSVSREKKESFPLTVTSAQKNPTAFYLCASSSAGTGVEKLFFGSGTQLSVL.